In its sample, the clone carrying this TCR beta chain was seen a few times. No antigen is known for it. CDR3 size: 16 residues. Germline V gives CDR1 DFQATT, CDR2 SNEGSKA (reference sequence). Trimming pared 1 base from V and 10 bases from J, leaving 23 bases between. Researchers prepared the TCRbeta library using unique molecular identifiers, the study reports. TCRdb ran MiXCR on the PCR reads and lists one entry per CDR3 protein. The repertoire holds around 90,000 distinct CDR3 sequences, with roughly 16% as singletons. This entry comes from a study of T-cell reconstitution after alpha-beta-depleted transplantation in children. Study-wide results and limits: Among T cells one year after transplant, newly produced cells accounted for most counts and diversity. Where some patients showed high TCRbeta diversity at day 60, it came from recipient T cells and thymic progenitors that had survived. Several hundred expanded graft clones reportedly gave rise to the alpha-beta T cells present about two months after transplant.

The chain couples TRBV20-1 to TRBJ2-1; D tentatively reads TRBD1 or TRBD2 (5 bases each). The sequence was collected from a male patient between 2 and 15 years old who had a stem cell transplant for acute lymphoblastic leukemia, so the T cells may come from the graft donor. The material sequenced was PBMCs, mostly from graft donor cells, taken 180 days after TCRalphabeta/CD19-depleted stem cell transplant. For the CDR3, the DNA is TGCAGTGCTAGAGCCTCCCGGGACCGTGCGTTTGAGGAGCAGTTCTTC. Its protein product is CSARASRDRAFEEQFF.